Listed below are T cell receptor beta chains from one sample, sequenced in a study of vaccination effects on CD4 cells after COVID-19. The table came from immunoSEQ multiplex PCR; TCRdb's copy has only in-frame clones and leaves some out. This sample has about 63,000 clones, with over 70% found just once. Which antigens these TCRs recognize remains unknown. Here the sequenced sample was CD4+ T cells from PBMCs cultured with HCoV-OC43 spike peptides, taken before COVID-19 vaccination. The receptor set was obtained from a human donor who received a COVID-19 vaccine. Both conserved end residues are part of each CDR3. Rows give clone size only sometimes, using once, few, many, or a class for an expanded clone.

V gene: TRBV19
clone size: few
J gene: TRBJ1-3
CDR3 protein: CASSSLSGGALGGNTIYF

V gene: TRBV5-4
clone size: -
J gene: TRBJ2-3
CDR3 protein: CASSRDSTDTQYF

V gene: TRBV5-1
clone size: -
J gene: TRBJ1-2
CDR3 protein: CASTSGTANYGYTF

V gene: TRBV18
clone size: few
J gene: TRBJ2-3
CDR3 protein: CASSSQWGDTQYF

V gene: TRBV2
clone size: -
J gene: TRBJ1-2
CDR3 protein: CASRNSDYGYTF

V gene: TRBV7-2
clone size: -
J gene: TRBJ2-1
CDR3 protein: CASSLVGGERGEQFF

V gene: TRBV18
clone size: -
J gene: TRBJ1-1
CDR3 protein: CASSPQGYTEAFF

V gene: TRBV5-4
clone size: -
J gene: TRBJ2-3
CDR3 protein: CASSLAAAGPFRDTQYF

V gene: TRBV6-2/TRBV6-3
clone size: -
J gene: TRBJ1-1
CDR3 protein: CASSSTHSSTGNTEAFF

V gene: TRBV18
clone size: -
J gene: TRBJ1-2
CDR3 protein: CASSLTLAGGLDGYTF

V gene: TRBV4-1
clone size: -
J gene: TRBJ2-2
CDR3 protein: CASSHYNRGRGGELFF

V gene: TRBV7-2
clone size: once
J gene: TRBJ2-3
CDR3 protein: CASSLTWDSYTDTQYF

V gene: TRBV5-1
clone size: -
J gene: TRBJ1-2
CDR3 protein: CASSRPGQGAFYGYTF

V gene: TRBV12-3/TRBV12-4
clone size: -
J gene: TRBJ2-2
CDR3 protein: CASSRTNTGELFF

V gene: TRBV6-5
clone size: -
J gene: TRBJ1-6
CDR3 protein: CASSYSPTGDSPLHF

V gene: TRBV28
clone size: -
J gene: TRBJ1-5
CDR3 protein: CASSLASQPQHF

V gene: TRBV5-6
clone size: -
J gene: TRBJ1-3
CDR3 protein: CASSLTMTGGSGNTIYF

V gene: TRBV6-2/TRBV6-3
clone size: -
J gene: TRBJ1-5
CDR3 protein: CASSYGQGNQPQHF

V gene: TRBV28
clone size: few
J gene: TRBJ1-2
CDR3 protein: CASSPSGRGLANYGYTF

V gene: TRBV6-5
clone size: -
J gene: TRBJ1-1
CDR3 protein: CASRIYRDMNTEAFF

V gene: TRBV3-1/TRBV3-2
clone size: -
J gene: TRBJ1-1
CDR3 protein: CASSPTGDTEAFF

V gene: TRBV24-1
clone size: -
J gene: TRBJ1-6
CDR3 protein: CATSDARKGRNSPLHF

V gene: TRBV4-2
clone size: -
J gene: TRBJ1-4
CDR3 protein: CASSQDTAQGNEKLFF

V gene: TRBV7-3
clone size: -
J gene: TRBJ1-3
CDR3 protein: CASSLQRSGNTIYF

V gene: TRBV4-1
clone size: -
J gene: TRBJ1-2
CDR3 protein: CASSQDQGTLGYTF

V gene: TRBV2
clone size: -
J gene: TRBJ1-2
CDR3 protein: CASSRNRDGYTF

V gene: TRBV6-2/TRBV6-3
clone size: -
J gene: TRBJ1-5
CDR3 protein: CASSSVPGQGSRHQPQHF

V gene: TRBV6-5
clone size: -
J gene: TRBJ2-2
CDR3 protein: CATRAGGPPGELFF

V gene: TRBV20-1
clone size: -
J gene: TRBJ1-2
CDR3 protein: CSASTSGTGGGRGGYTF

V gene: TRBV29-1
clone size: -
J gene: TRBJ2-5
CDR3 protein: CSVEEDAGPTQYF

V gene: TRBV28
clone size: once
J gene: TRBJ1-1
CDR3 protein: CASSPAVPPEAFF

V gene: TRBV30
clone size: -
J gene: TRBJ2-2
CDR3 protein: CACPSWPSTSGELFF

V gene: TRBV6-5
clone size: few
J gene: TRBJ1-2
CDR3 protein: CASVGQNYGYTF

V gene: TRBV9
clone size: -
J gene: TRBJ2-3
CDR3 protein: CASSATRGLRTDTQYF

V gene: TRBV30
clone size: -
J gene: TRBJ1-6
CDR3 protein: CAWSRLAGDSPLHF

V gene: TRBV19
clone size: -
J gene: TRBJ1-1
CDR3 protein: CASSPIPGPRSTEAFF

V gene: TRBV9
clone size: few
J gene: TRBJ1-3
CDR3 protein: CASSTGPTGGNTIYF

V gene: TRBV30
clone size: -
J gene: TRBJ2-3
CDR3 protein: CAWSGLAADLGTDTQYF

V gene: TRBV7-2
clone size: -
J gene: TRBJ1-6
CDR3 protein: CASSLEQNSPLHF

V gene: TRBV28
clone size: -
J gene: TRBJ1-1
CDR3 protein: CASLRFRTEAFF

V gene: TRBV28
clone size: -
J gene: TRBJ1-3
CDR3 protein: CASSPDRGEGNTIYF

V gene: TRBV15
clone size: -
J gene: TRBJ1-6
CDR3 protein: CATSRDRSSPLHF

V gene: TRBV5-4
clone size: -
J gene: TRBJ1-2
CDR3 protein: CASSRQAANYGYTF

V gene: TRBV4-2
clone size: -
J gene: TRBJ2-3
CDR3 protein: CASSQGWSGGASLTDTQYF

V gene: TRBV3-1/TRBV3-2
clone size: once
J gene: TRBJ2-5
CDR3 protein: CASSHTRGAETQYF

V gene: TRBV9
clone size: -
J gene: TRBJ2-5
CDR3 protein: CASSVGLAGGGETQYF

V gene: TRBV9
clone size: -
J gene: TRBJ2-3
CDR3 protein: CASSVATGVTDTQYF

V gene: TRBV2
clone size: -
J gene: TRBJ1-3
CDR3 protein: CASTTYSGNTIYF

V gene: TRBV7-2
clone size: -
J gene: TRBJ1-2
CDR3 protein: CASSLSGQGYGYTF

V gene: TRBV5-1
clone size: -
J gene: TRBJ2-6
CDR3 protein: CASREGSGANVLTF

V gene: TRBV29-1
clone size: once
J gene: TRBJ2-3
CDR3 protein: CSVAGGLAGSTDTQYF

V gene: TRBV3-1/TRBV3-2
clone size: once
J gene: TRBJ2-2
CDR3 protein: CASSQVTWGTGELFF

V gene: TRBV29-1
clone size: -
J gene: TRBJ1-2
CDR3 protein: CSVESRHRGNYGYTF

V gene: TRBV5-6
clone size: -
J gene: TRBJ2-3
CDR3 protein: CASVPSGYYSTDTQYF